At least ten counts were recorded for the clone carrying this T cell receptor beta chain. The sample is drawn from a study of identical twins. TCRdb re-called the 5' RACE reads through MiXCR, storing one row per CDR3 protein. The repertoire consists of over 200,000 distinct CDR3 sequences, with 8% to 11% occurring once and the leading ten covering 9% to 10%. V trimming: 7 bases; J trimming: 1 base; junction bases outside the gene matches: 6. This CDR3 has 14 amino acids. Sequenced sample: memory T cells sorted from blood. This chain joins TRBV12-3 or TRBV12-4 and TRBJ1-2; TRBD1 agrees at 7 bases. The clonotype was recovered from a man aged 45-65 years in good health. This CDR3 reads CASKKGQFNYGYTF. CDR3 DNA sequence: TGTGCCAGCAAGAAGGGACAGTTTAACTATGGCTACACCTTC.